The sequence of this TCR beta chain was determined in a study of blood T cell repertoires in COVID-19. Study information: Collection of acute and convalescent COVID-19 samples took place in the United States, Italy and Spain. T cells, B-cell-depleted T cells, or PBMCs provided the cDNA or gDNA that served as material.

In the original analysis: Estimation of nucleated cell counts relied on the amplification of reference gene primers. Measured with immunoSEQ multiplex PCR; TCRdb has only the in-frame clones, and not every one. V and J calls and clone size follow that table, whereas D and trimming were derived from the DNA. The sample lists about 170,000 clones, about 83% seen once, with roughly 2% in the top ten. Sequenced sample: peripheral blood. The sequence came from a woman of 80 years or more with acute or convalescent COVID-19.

In DNA form, the CDR3 reads TGTGCCGCCGCACGAGAGAACACTGAAGCTTTCTTT. Amino acid sequence: CAAARENTEAFF. The V and J genes are TRBV10-3 and TRBJ1-1; unclear D gene. This CDR3 has 12 amino acids. Trimming shortened V by 11 bases and J by 1 base, and 11 bases separated the two germline ends. Germline CDR1 reads ENHRY; CDR2 reads SYGVKD.